A selection of T cell receptor beta chains follows, all from one sample in a study of T-cell reconstitution after alpha-beta-depleted transplantation in children. TCRdb re-called the PCR reads through MiXCR, storing one row per CDR3 protein. The sample yields fewer than 550,000 distinct CDR3 sequences, about 11% seen once. This material consisted of PBMCs, taken before TCRalphabeta/CD19-depleted stem cell transplant. These TCRs come from a child aged 2-9 years with inherited bone marrow failure, due to receive a stem cell transplant. Both conserved end residues are part of each CDR3. A D gene is named only where the DNA matches it firmly. Clone size is given for some rows only: seen once, a few or many times, or a class if the clone is expanded.

cdr3_aa: CAWLSGSGYTF; cdr3_nt: TGTGCCTGGTTGTCCGGTTCTGGCTACACCTTC; cdr3_length: 11; v_call: TRBV30; j_call: TRBJ1-2; d_call: NA; clone_size: few
cdr3_aa: CASSPLGRYGYTF; cdr3_nt: TGTGCCAGCAGTCCCCTGGGACGCTATGGCTACACCTTC; cdr3_length: 13; v_call: TRBV6-1; j_call: TRBJ1-2; d_call: NA; clone_size: NA
cdr3_aa: CASSQDRVRDYNEQFF; cdr3_nt: TGCGCCAGCAGCCAAGATCGGGTGAGGGACTACAATGAGCAGTTCTTC; cdr3_length: 16; v_call: TRBV4-3; j_call: TRBJ2-1; d_call: NA; clone_size: many
cdr3_aa: CSARDGRVEGQYF; cdr3_nt: TGCAGTGCTAGAGATGGGCGGGTAGAGGGGCAGTACTTC; cdr3_length: 13; v_call: TRBV20-1; j_call: TRBJ2-7; d_call: NA; clone_size: many
cdr3_aa: CSARDGVSGNEQFF; cdr3_nt: TGCAGTGCTAGAGATGGGGTTAGCGGGAATGAGCAGTTCTTC; cdr3_length: 14; v_call: TRBV20-1; j_call: TRBJ2-1; d_call: TRBD2; clone_size: many
cdr3_aa: CASSYGRTSIYNEQFF; cdr3_nt: TGTGCCAGCAGTTACGGCCGGACTAGCATATACAATGAGCAGTTCTTC; cdr3_length: 16; v_call: TRBV6-5; j_call: TRBJ2-1; d_call: TRBD2; clone_size: few
cdr3_aa: CASSENVGSSYEQYF; cdr3_nt: TGTGCCAGCAGCGAGAACGTCGGGAGCTCCTACGAGCAGTACTTC; cdr3_length: 15; v_call: TRBV4-2; j_call: TRBJ2-7; d_call: NA; clone_size: many
cdr3_aa: CASSLRWREVQETQYF; cdr3_nt: TGTGCCAGCAGCCTGCGATGGCGGGAGGTCCAAGAGACCCAGTACTTC; cdr3_length: 16; v_call: TRBV12-3/TRBV12-4; j_call: TRBJ2-5; d_call: TRBD2; clone_size: many
cdr3_aa: CASSYAIGDTGELFF; cdr3_nt: TGTGCCAGCAGTTACGCTATCGGGGACACCGGGGAGCTGTTTTTT; cdr3_length: 15; v_call: TRBV6-5; j_call: TRBJ2-2; d_call: NA; clone_size: many
cdr3_aa: CASRRAGSTGELFF; cdr3_nt: TGTGCCAGCAGAAGGGCAGGGTCCACCGGGGAGCTGTTTTTT; cdr3_length: 14; v_call: TRBV6-1; j_call: TRBJ2-2; d_call: NA; clone_size: many
cdr3_aa: CASSGGARGGNQPQHF; cdr3_nt: TGTGCCAGTAGTGGAGGGGCCCGGGGCGGCAATCAGCCCCAGCATTTT; cdr3_length: 16; v_call: TRBV19; j_call: TRBJ1-5; d_call: NA; clone_size: few
cdr3_aa: CATSPGPGNEKLFF; cdr3_nt: TGTGCCACCTCTCCGGGCCCCGGTAATGAAAAACTGTTTTTT; cdr3_length: 14; v_call: TRBV27; j_call: TRBJ1-4; d_call: NA; clone_size: many
cdr3_aa: CASRHGGGREYEQYF; cdr3_nt: TGTGCCAGTAGACACGGGGGGGGACGTGAGTACGAGCAGTACTTC; cdr3_length: 15; v_call: TRBV19; j_call: TRBJ2-7; d_call: TRBD2; clone_size: NA
cdr3_aa: CSAKGAETQYF; cdr3_nt: TGCAGTGCTAAGGGGGCTGAGACCCAGTACTTC; cdr3_length: 11; v_call: TRBV20-1; j_call: TRBJ2-5; d_call: TRBD1; clone_size: NA
cdr3_aa: CSANQETQYF; cdr3_nt: TGCAGTGCTAACCAAGAGACCCAGTACTTC; cdr3_length: 10; v_call: TRBV20-1; j_call: TRBJ2-5; d_call: NA; clone_size: many
cdr3_aa: CASRASPGNEQFF; cdr3_nt: TGTGCCAGCCGAGCCAGCCCGGGCAATGAGCAGTTCTTC; cdr3_length: 13; v_call: TRBV18; j_call: TRBJ2-1; d_call: NA; clone_size: NA
cdr3_aa: CSAARQKGAQETQYF; cdr3_nt: TGCAGTGCCGCCCGCCAAAAGGGGGCCCAAGAGACCCAGTACTTC; cdr3_length: 15; v_call: TRBV20-1; j_call: TRBJ2-5; d_call: TRBD1; clone_size: many
cdr3_aa: CASSLAEGLGYEQYF; cdr3_nt: TGTGCCAGCAGCTTAGCCGAGGGACTAGGTTACGAGCAGTACTTC; cdr3_length: 15; v_call: TRBV7-2; j_call: TRBJ2-7; d_call: TRBD2; clone_size: many
cdr3_aa: CSARGTGDNSPLHF; cdr3_nt: TGCAGTGCTAGAGGCACTGGGGATAATTCACCCCTCCACTTT; cdr3_length: 14; v_call: TRBV20-1; j_call: TRBJ1-6; d_call: NA; clone_size: NA
cdr3_aa: CASSPRGPTNTQYF; cdr3_nt: TGTGCCAGCAGCCCCAGGGGACCCACAAATACGCAGTATTTT; cdr3_length: 14; v_call: TRBV3-1; j_call: TRBJ2-3; d_call: NA; clone_size: NA
cdr3_aa: CSARRTAYGYTF; cdr3_nt: TGCAGTGCTAGAAGGACAGCCTATGGCTACACCTTC; cdr3_length: 12; v_call: TRBV20-1; j_call: TRBJ1-2; d_call: NA; clone_size: many
cdr3_aa: CASSPGLAGESYNEQFF; cdr3_nt: TGCGCCAGCAGCCCGGGACTAGCGGGAGAATCATACAATGAGCAGTTCTTC; cdr3_length: 17; v_call: TRBV5-1; j_call: TRBJ2-1; d_call: TRBD2; clone_size: many
cdr3_aa: CASSPMTGVGEKLFF; cdr3_nt: TGTGCCAGCAGTCCTATGACAGGGGTGGGTGAAAAACTGTTTTTT; cdr3_length: 15; v_call: TRBV12-3/TRBV12-4; j_call: TRBJ1-4; d_call: TRBD1; clone_size: many
cdr3_aa: CSAIHPGEKTQYF; cdr3_nt: TGCAGTGCTATTCATCCCGGCGAAAAGACCCAGTACTTC; cdr3_length: 13; v_call: TRBV20-1; j_call: TRBJ2-5; d_call: NA; clone_size: many
cdr3_aa: CATSSHSENSTDTQYF; cdr3_nt: TGTGCCACCAGCAGCCATAGCGAGAATTCCACAGATACGCAGTATTTT; cdr3_length: 16; v_call: TRBV15; j_call: TRBJ2-3; d_call: NA; clone_size: many
cdr3_aa: CASQDSYRGEQYF; cdr3_nt: TGTGCCAGCCAGGATTCGTATAGAGGCGAGCAGTACTTC; cdr3_length: 13; v_call: TRBV6-6; j_call: TRBJ2-7; d_call: NA; clone_size: many
cdr3_aa: CASSLGDPGSYNEQFF; cdr3_nt: TGTGCCAGCAGCTTAGGGGACCCCGGCTCCTACAATGAGCAGTTCTTC; cdr3_length: 16; v_call: TRBV11-2; j_call: TRBJ2-1; d_call: NA; clone_size: NA
cdr3_aa: CASRRTTGTSSNEQFF; cdr3_nt: TGTGCCAGCAGACGAACGACCGGGACTAGCTCCAATGAGCAGTTCTTC; cdr3_length: 16; v_call: TRBV6-1; j_call: TRBJ2-1; d_call: TRBD2; clone_size: many
cdr3_aa: CASSEKGVGDQETQYF; cdr3_nt: TGTGCCAGCAGCGAAAAGGGAGTCGGGGACCAAGAGACCCAGTACTTC; cdr3_length: 16; v_call: TRBV4-2; j_call: TRBJ2-5; d_call: NA; clone_size: many
cdr3_aa: CSALTGGEDYGYTF; cdr3_nt: TGCAGTGCCCTGACAGGGGGCGAGGACTATGGCTACACCTTC; cdr3_length: 14; v_call: TRBV20-1; j_call: TRBJ1-2; d_call: TRBD1; clone_size: many
cdr3_aa: CATLATTGAGEQYF; cdr3_nt: TGTGCCACCCTGGCTACAACAGGGGCAGGCGAGCAGTACTTC; cdr3_length: 14; v_call: TRBV10-3; j_call: TRBJ2-7; d_call: TRBD1; clone_size: many
cdr3_aa: CASSFGRASYNEQFF; cdr3_nt: TGTGCCAGCAGCTTCGGGAGGGCATCCTACAATGAGCAGTTCTTC; cdr3_length: 15; v_call: TRBV5-5; j_call: TRBJ2-1; d_call: TRBD2; clone_size: many
cdr3_aa: CASSQLTGTVVETQYF; cdr3_nt: TGCGCCAGCAGCCAATTAACCGGGACGGTCGTCGAGACCCAGTACTTC; cdr3_length: 16; v_call: TRBV4-3; j_call: TRBJ2-5; d_call: NA; clone_size: many